These T cell receptor beta chains were read from a single sample in a study of T cell responses to AZD1222 COVID-19 vaccine. Assay used: immunoSEQ multiplex PCR; TCRdb lists only in-frame clones, some missing. This table has 85,000 to 110,000 clones, about 92% appearing once. The input for sequencing was peripheral blood, taken on day 0 of AZD1222 vaccination. Receptors originate from an adult in good health. Both conserved end residues are part of each CDR3. The order of the fields is J gene, V gene, D gene, clone size, CDR3 protein, CDR3 DNA. The D gene is left open where the match is weak. Clone size is stated in some rows and not others, as once, few, many or a class when expanded.

>TRBJ1-2|TRBV28|NA|NA
CASSVPRGDGYTF
TGTGCCAGCAGTGTACCGAGGGGGGATGGCTACACCTTC
>TRBJ2-7|TRBV2|NA|NA
CASSILRPGRDISYEQYF
TGTGCCAGCAGTATCCTACGACCCGGAAGGGACATCTCCTACGAGCAGTACTTC
>TRBJ1-5|TRBV7-2|TRBD1|NA
CASSDRDRLQPQHF
TGTGCCAGCAGCGACCGGGACAGGTTACAGCCCCAGCATTTT
>TRBJ1-4|TRBV24-1|TRBD1|NA
CATLGQANEKLFF
TGTGCCACTCTCGGACAGGCAAATGAAAAACTGTTTTTT
>TRBJ1-2|TRBV5-1|NA|NA
CASSLMSTGEDGYTF
TGCGCCAGCAGCCTGATGTCCACAGGTGAGGATGGCTACACCTTC
>TRBJ2-2|TRBV7-2|TRBD1|NA
CASSLQGARTGELFF
TGTGCCAGCAGCTTACAGGGGGCGCGCACCGGGGAGCTGTTTTTT
>TRBJ2-7|TRBV5-4|TRBD1|once
CASSIKTGTLYEQYF
TGTGCCAGCAGCATAAAGACAGGGACCCTCTACGAGCAGTACTTC
>TRBJ2-7|TRBV4-1|NA|NA
CASSLGTRGPSYEQYF
TGCGCCAGCAGCCTGGGTACGCGGGGGCCGTCCTACGAGCAGTACTTC
>TRBJ2-3|TRBV19|NA|NA
CASSGGRVSTDTQYF
TGTGCCAGTAGTGGTGGCAGGGTTAGCACAGATACGCAGTATTTT
>TRBJ2-5|TRBV5-1|NA|NA
CASSLGGGRQETQYF
TGCGCCAGCAGCTTGGGTGGAGGTCGACAAGAGACCCAGTACTTC
>TRBJ1-6|TRBV3-1/TRBV3-2|NA|NA
CASSQEWIGDNSPLHF
TGTGCCAGCAGCCAAGAGTGGATAGGGGACAATTCACCCCTCCACTTT
>TRBJ2-7|TRBV12-3/TRBV12-4|NA|NA
CASSLAHYEQYF
TGTGCCAGCAGCTTGGCCCACTACGAGCAGTACTTC
>TRBJ2-1|TRBV2|NA|once
CASTVGEQFF
TGTGCCAGCACGGTGGGTGAGCAGTTCTTC
>TRBJ2-3|TRBV7-2|NA|NA
CASSLLVSRGRVGDTQYF
TGTGCCAGCAGCTTATTAGTGTCGCGGGGGCGGGTCGGAGATACGCAGTATTTT
>TRBJ2-7|TRBV28|TRBD1|NA
CASSPRQGAREQYF
TGTGCCAGCAGCCCAAGGCAGGGGGCGCGGGAGCAGTACTTC
>TRBJ1-1|TRBV11-2|NA|NA
CASSLNFYVWGLNTEAFF
TGTGCCAGCAGCTTAAATTTTTATGTGTGGGGTTTGAACACTGAAGCTTTCTTT
>TRBJ2-1|TRBV5-1|NA|NA
CASSSTGTKNEQFF
TGCGCCAGCAGCTCCACAGGCACGAAAAATGAGCAGTTCTTC
>TRBJ1-1|TRBV19|NA|NA
CASSKQENTEAFF
TGTGCCAGTAGCAAACAGGAGAACACTGAAGCTTTCTTT
>TRBJ1-1|TRBV19|NA|NA
CASSAWRGTEAFF
TGTGCCAGTAGTGCCTGGAGGGGTACTGAAGCTTTCTTT
>TRBJ2-1|TRBV5-4|TRBD1|NA
CASSSGQGSNEQFF
TGTGCCAGCAGCTCGGGACAGGGTAGCAATGAGCAGTTCTTC
>TRBJ1-1|TRBV30|NA|NA
CALKRGMNTEAFF
TGTGCCTTGAAGAGGGGCATGAACACTGAAGCTTTCTTT
>TRBJ2-5|TRBV10-3|TRBD1|NA
CATRAVRGREETQYF
TGTGCCACCCGAGCTGTAAGGGGGCGGGAAGAGACCCAGTACTTC
>TRBJ1-5|TRBV6-1|NA|NA
CASSELVEHNQPQHF
TGTGCCAGCAGTGAACTCGTCGAACACAATCAGCCCCAGCATTTT
>TRBJ1-2|TRBV7-8|NA|NA
CASSSRPRYGYTF
TGTGCCAGCAGCAGTAGACCGAGATATGGCTACACCTTC
>TRBJ1-3|TRBV19|NA|NA
CASSFQEPSGNTIYF
TGTGCCAGTAGTTTTCAGGAACCCTCTGGAAACACCATATATTTT